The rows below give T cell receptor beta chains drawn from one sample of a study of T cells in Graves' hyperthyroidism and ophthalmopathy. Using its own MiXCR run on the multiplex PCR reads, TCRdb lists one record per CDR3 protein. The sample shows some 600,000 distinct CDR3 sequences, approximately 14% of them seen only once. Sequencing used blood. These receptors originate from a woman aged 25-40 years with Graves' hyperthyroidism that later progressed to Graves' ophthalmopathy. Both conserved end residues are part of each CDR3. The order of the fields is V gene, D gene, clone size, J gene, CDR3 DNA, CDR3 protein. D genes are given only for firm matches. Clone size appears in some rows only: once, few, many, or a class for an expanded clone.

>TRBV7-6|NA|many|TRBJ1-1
TGTGCCAGCAGCCTAACAACAGAGCCTGAAGCTTTCTTT
CASSLTTEPEAFF
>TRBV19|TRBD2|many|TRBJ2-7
TGTGCCAGTAGTCGCGGCGGACTAGCGGGAGCCTACGAGCAGTACTTC
CASSRGGLAGAYEQYF
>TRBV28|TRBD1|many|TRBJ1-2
TGTGCCAGCAGCCACAGGGGCGCGGGTGGCTACACCTTC
CASSHRGAGGYTF
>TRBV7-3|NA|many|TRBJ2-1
TGTGCCAGCAGCCCCCAAGTAGCTGGTGAGCAGTTCTTC
CASSPQVAGEQFF
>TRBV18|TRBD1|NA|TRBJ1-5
TGTGCCAGCTCAGGGGACAGGTCGAGGCAGCCCCAGCATTTT
CASSGDRSRQPQHF
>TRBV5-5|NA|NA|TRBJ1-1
TGTGCCAGCAGCCGGGTCTTCCCGGGGCCTGAAGCTTTCTTT
CASSRVFPGPEAFF
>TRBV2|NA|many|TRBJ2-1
TGTGCCAGCGGGGCGGGAACCTACAATGAGCAGTTCTTC
CASGAGTYNEQFF
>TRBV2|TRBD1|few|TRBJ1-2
TGTGCCAACCTACGGACAGGGGCTAACTATGGCTACACCTTC
CANLRTGANYGYTF
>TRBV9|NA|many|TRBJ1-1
TGTGCCAGCGCGATGTTGAGGCGCGACACTGAAGCTTTCTTT
CASAMLRRDTEAFF
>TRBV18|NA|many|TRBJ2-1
TGTGCCAGCTCACCGGCTAGCGTGGCGGGCAATGAGCAGTTCTTC
CASSPASVAGNEQFF
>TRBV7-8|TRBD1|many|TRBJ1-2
TGTGCCAGCAGCCCGCGGGACAGCGAAGGCTACACCTTC
CASSPRDSEGYTF
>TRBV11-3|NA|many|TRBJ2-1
TGTGCCAGCAGCTCCAGGGACGACGCCTACAATGAGCAGTTCTTC
CASSSRDDAYNEQFF
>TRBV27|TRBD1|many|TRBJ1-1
TGTGCCAGCAGTTTATTCGGGGACAGTACGGGAGCTTTCTTT
CASSLFGDSTGAFF
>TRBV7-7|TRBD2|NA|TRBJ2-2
TGTGCTAACAGCTTAGCGGGTAACACCGGGGAGCTGTTTTTT
CANSLAGNTGELFF
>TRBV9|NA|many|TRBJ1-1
TGTGCCAGCAGCGTCGGGGAATGGACTGAAGCTTTCTTT
CASSVGEWTEAFF
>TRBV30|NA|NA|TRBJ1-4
TGTGCCTGGAGTGTACGGGGGCTGGACGAAAAACTGTTTTTT
CAWSVRGLDEKLFF
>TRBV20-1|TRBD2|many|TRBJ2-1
TGCAGTGCCAAAACTGGTCTAGCGGTCATCGATGAGCAGTTCTTC
CSAKTGLAVIDEQFF
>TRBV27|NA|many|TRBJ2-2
TGTGCCAGCTCGGGAACCGGGGAGCTGTTTTTT
CASSGTGELFF
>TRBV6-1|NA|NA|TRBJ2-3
TGTGCCAGCAGCCCCGGGGTGCACACAGATACGCAGTATTTT
CASSPGVHTDTQYF
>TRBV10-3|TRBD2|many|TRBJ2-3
TGTGCCATCAGTCGGACTAGCGGGGCCACAGATACGCAGTATTTT
CAISRTSGATDTQYF
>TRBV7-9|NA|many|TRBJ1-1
TGTGCCAGCGACGTCCAGATGAACACTGAAGCTTTCTTT
CASDVQMNTEAFF
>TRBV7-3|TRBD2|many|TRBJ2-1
TGTGCCAGTGGGTTAGCGGGCAATGAGCAGTTCTTC
CASGLAGNEQFF
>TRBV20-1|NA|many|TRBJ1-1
TGCAGTGCGGATGTACAAACTGAAGCTTTCTTT
CSADVQTEAFF
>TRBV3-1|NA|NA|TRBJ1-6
TGTGCCAGCAGCCCTCGGGGGGGGCGAAGGTCACCCCTCCACTTT
CASSPRGGRRSPLHF
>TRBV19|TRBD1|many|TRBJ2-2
TGTGCCAGTAGTCCACGACAGGGGGTTCAGTCCGGGGAGCTGTTTTTT
CASSPRQGVQSGELFF
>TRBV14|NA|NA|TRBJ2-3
TGTGCCAGCAGCCAAGATGGTGACAGGCTCACAGATCCGCAGTATTTT
CASSQDGDRLTDPQYF
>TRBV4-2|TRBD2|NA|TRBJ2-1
TGTGCCAGCAAAACAGCGGGAGGATCGGATGAGCAGTTCTTC
CASKTAGGSDEQFF
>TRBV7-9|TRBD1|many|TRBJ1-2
TGTGCCAGCAGCTTAGGGTCACAGGGGCACTATGGCTACACCTTC
CASSLGSQGHYGYTF
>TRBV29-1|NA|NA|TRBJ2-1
TGCAGCGTTGAAGGGACCTTCGATGAGCAGTTCTTC
CSVEGTFDEQFF
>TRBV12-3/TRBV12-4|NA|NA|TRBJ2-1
TGTGCCAGCAGCTCCCAAGGGGTAAGGGAGTTCTTC
CASSSQGVREFF
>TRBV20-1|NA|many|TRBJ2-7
TGCAGTGCTAGGAGGAGTACCTACGAGCAGTACTTC
CSARRSTYEQYF
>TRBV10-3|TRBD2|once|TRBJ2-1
TGTGCCATCAGGGGGACTAGCGGGATGTCCCTGTTCTTC
CAIRGTSGMSLFF
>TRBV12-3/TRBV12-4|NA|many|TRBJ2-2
TGTGCCAGCAGTTTTTGGCTTACCGGGGAGCTGTTTTTT
CASSFWLTGELFF
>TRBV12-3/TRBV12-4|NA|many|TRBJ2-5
TGTGCCAGCAGCCCTCAGGGGTCCCAAGAGACCCAGTACTTC
CASSPQGSQETQYF
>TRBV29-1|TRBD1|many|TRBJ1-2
TGCAGCGTTGAAGATTCGCCGACCGGGACAGGGCAGGCTAACTATGGCTACACCTTC
CSVEDSPTGTGQANYGYTF
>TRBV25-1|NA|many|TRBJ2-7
TGTGCCAGCAGTGAATTAGAGACACACGACGAGCAGTACTTC
CASSELETHDEQYF
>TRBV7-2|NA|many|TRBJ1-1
TGTGCCAGCAGCTTAGCACAGGGTCTGAACACTGAAGCTTTCTTT
CASSLAQGLNTEAFF
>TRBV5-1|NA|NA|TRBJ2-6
TGCGCCAGCAGCCACGGACAGAGTGACTCTGGGGCCAACGTCCTGACTTTC
CASSHGQSDSGANVLTF
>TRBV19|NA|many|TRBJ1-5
TGTGCCAGTAGTATAGAACCGCGGGGAGTCAATCAGCCCCAGCATTTT
CASSIEPRGVNQPQHF
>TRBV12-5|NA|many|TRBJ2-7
TGTGCTAGTGGCCCTGAGTCGTCCTACGAGCAGTACTTC
CASGPESSYEQYF
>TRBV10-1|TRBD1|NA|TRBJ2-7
TGCGCCAGCAGTGAGCTGGGGACAGGAGGCTCCTACGAGCAGTACTTC
CASSELGTGGSYEQYF
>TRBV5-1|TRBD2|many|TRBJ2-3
TGCGCCAGCAGCTTGGCTAGCGGAGACACAGATACGCAGTATTTT
CASSLASGDTDTQYF
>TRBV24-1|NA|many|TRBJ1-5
TGTGCCACCAGTGATTTGAAAACAGATCAGCCCCAGCATTTT
CATSDLKTDQPQHF
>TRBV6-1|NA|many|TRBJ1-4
TGTGCCAGCAGGGTACCAGGGACTGGAAATGAAAAACTGTTTTTT
CASRVPGTGNEKLFF
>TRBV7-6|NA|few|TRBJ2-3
TGTGCCAGCAGCTTAGGGCCGCCCTCCACAGATACGCAGTATTTT
CASSLGPPSTDTQYF
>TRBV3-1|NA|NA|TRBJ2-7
TGTGCCAGCAGCCGGAATTTGTACGAGCAGTACTTC
CASSRNLYEQYF
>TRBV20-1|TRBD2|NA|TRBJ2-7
TGCAGTGCATCGACTAGCGACGAGCAGTACTTC
CSASTSDEQYF
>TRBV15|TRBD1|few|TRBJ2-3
TGTGCCACCAGCAAACGGACAGGGGCAGATACGCAGTATTTT
CATSKRTGADTQYF
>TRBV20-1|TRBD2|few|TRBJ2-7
TGCAGTCAGACTAGCGGTCTCTCCTACGAGCAGTACTTC
CSQTSGLSYEQYF
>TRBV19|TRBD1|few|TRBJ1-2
TGTGCCAGTAGTATTTCGGGACAGGGGGCCTATGGCTACACCTTC
CASSISGQGAYGYTF
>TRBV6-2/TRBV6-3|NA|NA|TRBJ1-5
TGTGCCAGCAGTCCCCCTATCGTCGGGACCTACTCGGATCAGCCCCAGCATTTT
CASSPPIVGTYSDQPQHF
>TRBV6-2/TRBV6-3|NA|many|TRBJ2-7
TGTGCCAGCAGTCATCCGGGACATCGATCCTACGAGCAGTACTTC
CASSHPGHRSYEQYF
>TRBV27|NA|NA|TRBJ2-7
TGTGCCAGCAGGTTGAACACGGGAGACGAGCAGTACTTC
CASRLNTGDEQYF